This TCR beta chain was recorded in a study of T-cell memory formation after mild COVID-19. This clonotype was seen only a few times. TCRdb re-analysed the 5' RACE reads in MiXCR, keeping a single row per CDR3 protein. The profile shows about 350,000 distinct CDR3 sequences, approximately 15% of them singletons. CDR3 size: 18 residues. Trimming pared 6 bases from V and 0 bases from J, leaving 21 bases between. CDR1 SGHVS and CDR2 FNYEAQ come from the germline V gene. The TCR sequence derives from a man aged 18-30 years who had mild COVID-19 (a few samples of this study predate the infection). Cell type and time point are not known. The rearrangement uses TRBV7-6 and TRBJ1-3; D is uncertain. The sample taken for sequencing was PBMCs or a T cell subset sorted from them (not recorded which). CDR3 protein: CASSLWAILSNSGNTIYF. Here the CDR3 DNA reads TGTGCCAGCAGTCTCTGGGCCATCTTATCCAACTCTGGAAACACCATATATTTT.